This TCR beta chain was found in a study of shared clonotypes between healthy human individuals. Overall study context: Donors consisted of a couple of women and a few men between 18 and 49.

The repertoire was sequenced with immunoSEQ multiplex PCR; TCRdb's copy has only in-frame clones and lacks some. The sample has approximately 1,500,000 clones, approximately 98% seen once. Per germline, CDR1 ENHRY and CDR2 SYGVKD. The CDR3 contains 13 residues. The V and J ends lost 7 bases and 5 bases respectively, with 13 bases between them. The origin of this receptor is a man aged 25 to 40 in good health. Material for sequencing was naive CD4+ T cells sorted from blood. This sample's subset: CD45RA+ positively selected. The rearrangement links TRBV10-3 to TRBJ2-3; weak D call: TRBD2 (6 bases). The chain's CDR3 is CAINDGRRDTQYF. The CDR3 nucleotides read TGTGCCATCAATGACGGGAGAAGAGATACGCAGTATTTT.